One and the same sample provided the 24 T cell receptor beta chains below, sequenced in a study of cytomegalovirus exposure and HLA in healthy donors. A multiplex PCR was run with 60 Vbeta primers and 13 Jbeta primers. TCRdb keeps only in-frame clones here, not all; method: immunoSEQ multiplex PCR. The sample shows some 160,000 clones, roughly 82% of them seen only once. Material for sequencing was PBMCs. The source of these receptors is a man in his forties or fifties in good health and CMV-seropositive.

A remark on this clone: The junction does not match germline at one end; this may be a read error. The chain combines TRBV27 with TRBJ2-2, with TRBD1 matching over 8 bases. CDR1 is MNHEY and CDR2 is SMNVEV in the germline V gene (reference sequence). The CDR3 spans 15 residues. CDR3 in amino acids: CASSGPRDRHRGAVF. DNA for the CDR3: TGTGCCAGCAGCGGCCCTCGGGACAGGCACCGGGGAGCTGTTTTT.

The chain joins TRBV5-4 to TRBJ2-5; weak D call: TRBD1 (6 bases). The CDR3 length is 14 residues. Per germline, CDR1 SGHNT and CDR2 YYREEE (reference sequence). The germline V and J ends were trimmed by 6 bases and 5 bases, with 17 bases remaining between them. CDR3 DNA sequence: TGTGCCAGCACCAAGGGGACATTGGGGGAGACCCAGTACTTC. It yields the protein CASTKGTLGETQYF.

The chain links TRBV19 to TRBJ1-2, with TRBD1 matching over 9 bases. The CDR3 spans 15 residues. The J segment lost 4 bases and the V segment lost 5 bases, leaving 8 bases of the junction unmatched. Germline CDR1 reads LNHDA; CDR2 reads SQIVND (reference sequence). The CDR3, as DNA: TGTGCCAGTAGTTTCGGGACAGGGTATGGCTATGGCTACACCTTC. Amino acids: CASSFGTGYGYGYTF.

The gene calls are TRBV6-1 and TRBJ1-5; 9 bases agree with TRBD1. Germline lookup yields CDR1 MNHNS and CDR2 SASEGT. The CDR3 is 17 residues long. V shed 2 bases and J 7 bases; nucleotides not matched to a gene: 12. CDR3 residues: CASSERPGQGIWQPQHF. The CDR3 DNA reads TGTGCCAGCAGTGAACGACCGGGACAGGGCATTTGGCAGCCCCAGCATTTT.

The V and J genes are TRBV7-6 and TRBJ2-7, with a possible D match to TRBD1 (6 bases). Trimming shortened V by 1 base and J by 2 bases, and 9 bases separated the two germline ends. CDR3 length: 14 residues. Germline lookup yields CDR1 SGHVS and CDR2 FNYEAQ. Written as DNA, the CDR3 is TGTGCCAGCAGCTTAGAGGACAGCGCCTACGAGCAGTACTTC. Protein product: CASSLEDSAYEQYF.

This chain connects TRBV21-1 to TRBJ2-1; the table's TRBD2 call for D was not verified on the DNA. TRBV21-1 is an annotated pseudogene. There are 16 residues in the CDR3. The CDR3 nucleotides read TGTGCCAGCAGCATTACTACCACCCTCGGGTACAATGAGCAGTTCTTC. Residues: CASSITTTLGYNEQFF.

The CDR3 DNA follows: TGTGCAAGTCGCTTAAACTTCCCACGACCACGCGGGAATCGGGTTAATGAAAAACTGTTTTTT. It specifies CASRLNFPRPRGNRVNEKLFF. V gene TRBV12-2 combines with J gene TRBJ1-4. TRBV12-2 is assigned pseudogene status. The CDR3 length is 21 residues.

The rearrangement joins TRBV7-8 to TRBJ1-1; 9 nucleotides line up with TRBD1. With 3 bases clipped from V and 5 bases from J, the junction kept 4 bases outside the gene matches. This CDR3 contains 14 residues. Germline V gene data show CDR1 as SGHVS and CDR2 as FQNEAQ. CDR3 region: CASSLGQGKTEAFF. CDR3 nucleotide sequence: TGTGCCAGCAGCTTGGGACAGGGAAAGACTGAAGCTTTCTTT.

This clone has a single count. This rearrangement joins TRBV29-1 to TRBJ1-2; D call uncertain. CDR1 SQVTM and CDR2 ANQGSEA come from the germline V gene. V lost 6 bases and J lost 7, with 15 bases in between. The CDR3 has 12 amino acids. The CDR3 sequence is CSVPSSEGGYTF. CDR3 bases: TGCAGCGTGCCGTCCTCTGAGGGTGGCTACACCTTC.

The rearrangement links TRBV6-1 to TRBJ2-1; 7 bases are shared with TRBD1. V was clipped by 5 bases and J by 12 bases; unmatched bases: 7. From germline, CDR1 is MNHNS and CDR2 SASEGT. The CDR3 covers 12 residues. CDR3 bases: TGTGCCAGCAGTTTCCGGGACAGTGGGCAGTTCTTC. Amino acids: CASSFRDSGQFF.

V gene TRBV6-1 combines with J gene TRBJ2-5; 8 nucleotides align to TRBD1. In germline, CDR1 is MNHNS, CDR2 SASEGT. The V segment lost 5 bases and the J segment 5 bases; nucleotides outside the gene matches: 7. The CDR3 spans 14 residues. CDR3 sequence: CASSRDRYGETQYF. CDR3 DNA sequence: TGTGCCAGCAGTCGGGACAGGTACGGGGAGACCCAGTACTTC.

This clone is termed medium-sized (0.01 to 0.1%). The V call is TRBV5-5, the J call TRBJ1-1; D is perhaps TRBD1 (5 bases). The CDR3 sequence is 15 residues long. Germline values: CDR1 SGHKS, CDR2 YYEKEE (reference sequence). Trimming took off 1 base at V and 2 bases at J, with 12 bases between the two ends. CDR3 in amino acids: CASSLIVGANTEAFF. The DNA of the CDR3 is TGTGCCAGCAGCTTGATTGTAGGGGCTAACACTGAAGCTTTCTTT.

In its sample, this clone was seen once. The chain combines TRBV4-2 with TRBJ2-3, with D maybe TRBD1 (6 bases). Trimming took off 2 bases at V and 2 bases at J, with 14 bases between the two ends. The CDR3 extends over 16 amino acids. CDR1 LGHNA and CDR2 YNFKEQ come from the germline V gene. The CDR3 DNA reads TGTGCCAGCAGCCAAAGGTCGGGGACATACACAGATACGCAGTATTTT. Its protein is CASSQRSGTYTDTQYF.

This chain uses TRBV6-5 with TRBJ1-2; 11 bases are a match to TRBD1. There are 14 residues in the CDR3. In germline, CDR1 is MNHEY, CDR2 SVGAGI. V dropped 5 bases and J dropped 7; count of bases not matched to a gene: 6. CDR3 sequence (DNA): TGTGCCAGCAGTCCGGACAGGGGGCGGGGTGGCTACACCTTC. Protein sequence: CASSPDRGRGGYTF.

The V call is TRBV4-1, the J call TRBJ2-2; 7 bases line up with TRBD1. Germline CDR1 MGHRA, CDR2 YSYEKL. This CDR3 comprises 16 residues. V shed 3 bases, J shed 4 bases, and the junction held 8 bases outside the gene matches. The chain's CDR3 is CASSQIQGSGTGELFF. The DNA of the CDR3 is TGCGCCAGCAGCCAGATACAGGGGTCGGGCACCGGGGAGCTGTTTTTT.

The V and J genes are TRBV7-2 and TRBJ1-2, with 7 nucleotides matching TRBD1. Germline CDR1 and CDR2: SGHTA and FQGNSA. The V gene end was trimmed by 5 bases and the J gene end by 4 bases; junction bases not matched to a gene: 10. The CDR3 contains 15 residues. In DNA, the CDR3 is TGTGCCAGCAGCCCCCGACAGGGTCCTATCTATGGCTACACCTTC. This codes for CASSPRQGPIYGYTF.

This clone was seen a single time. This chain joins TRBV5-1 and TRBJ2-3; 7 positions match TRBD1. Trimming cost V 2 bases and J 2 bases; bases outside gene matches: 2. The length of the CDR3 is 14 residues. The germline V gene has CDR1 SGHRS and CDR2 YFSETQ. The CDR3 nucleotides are TGCGCCAGCAGCTTTGGACAGGTCACAGATACGCAGTATTTT. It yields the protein CASSFGQVTDTQYF.

In DNA, the CDR3 is TGTGCCAGCAGTTTGTCTAGCGACTACAATGAGCAGTTCTTC. This gives the protein CASSLSSDYNEQFF. The rearrangement links TRBV27 to TRBJ2-1; D perhaps matches TRBD2 (6 bases). The CDR3 loop spans 14 amino acids. From germline, CDR1 is MNHEY and CDR2 SMNVEV (reference sequence). Trimming cost V 3 bases and J 3 bases, with 9 bases left between them.

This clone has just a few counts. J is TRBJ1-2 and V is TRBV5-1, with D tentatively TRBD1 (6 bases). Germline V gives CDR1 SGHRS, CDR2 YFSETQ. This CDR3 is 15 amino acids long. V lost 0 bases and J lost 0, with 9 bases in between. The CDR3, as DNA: TGCGCCAGCAGCTTGGCCAGGGGCTCTAACTATGGCTACACCTTC. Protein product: CASSLARGSNYGYTF.

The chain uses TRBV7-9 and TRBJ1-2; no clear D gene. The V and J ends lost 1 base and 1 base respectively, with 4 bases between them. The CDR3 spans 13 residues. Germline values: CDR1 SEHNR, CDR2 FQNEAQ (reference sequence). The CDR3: CASSLDSNYGYTF. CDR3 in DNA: TGTGCCAGCAGCTTAGACAGTAACTATGGCTACACCTTC. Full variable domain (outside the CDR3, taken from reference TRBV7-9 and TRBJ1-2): DTGVSQNPRHKITKRGQNVTFRCDPISEHNRLYWYRQTLGQGPEFLTYFQNEAQLEKSRLLSDRFSAERPKGSFSTLEIQRTEQGDSAMYLCASSLDSNYGYTFGSGTRLTVV.

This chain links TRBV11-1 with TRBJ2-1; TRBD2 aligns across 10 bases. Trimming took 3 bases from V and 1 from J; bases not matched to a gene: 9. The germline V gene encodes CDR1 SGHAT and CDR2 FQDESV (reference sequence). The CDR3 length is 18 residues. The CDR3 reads CASSLGSGLADSYNEQFF. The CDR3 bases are TGTGCCAGCAGCTTGGGAAGCGGACTAGCGGATTCCTACAATGAGCAGTTCTTC.

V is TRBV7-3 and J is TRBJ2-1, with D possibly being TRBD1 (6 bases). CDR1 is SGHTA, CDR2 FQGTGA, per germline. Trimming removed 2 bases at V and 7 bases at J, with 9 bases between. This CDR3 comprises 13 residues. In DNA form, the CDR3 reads TGTGCCAGCAGCTTATCACAGGGTAATGAGCAGTTCTTC. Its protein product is CASSLSQGNEQFF.

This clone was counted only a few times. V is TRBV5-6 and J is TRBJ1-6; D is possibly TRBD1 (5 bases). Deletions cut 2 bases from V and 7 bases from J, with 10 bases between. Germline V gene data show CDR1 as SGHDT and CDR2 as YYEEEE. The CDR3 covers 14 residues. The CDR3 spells CASSLRAGNSPLHF. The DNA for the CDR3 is TGTGCCAGCAGCTTAAGGGCAGGGAATTCACCCCTCCACTTT.

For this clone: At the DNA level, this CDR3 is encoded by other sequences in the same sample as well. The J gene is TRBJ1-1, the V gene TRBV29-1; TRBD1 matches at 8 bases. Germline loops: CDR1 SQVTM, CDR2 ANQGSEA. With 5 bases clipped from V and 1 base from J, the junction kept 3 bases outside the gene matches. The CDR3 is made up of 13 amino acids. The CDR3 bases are TGCAGCGTTAACAGGGGGGCGAACACTGAAGCTTTCTTT. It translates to CSVNRGANTEAFF.